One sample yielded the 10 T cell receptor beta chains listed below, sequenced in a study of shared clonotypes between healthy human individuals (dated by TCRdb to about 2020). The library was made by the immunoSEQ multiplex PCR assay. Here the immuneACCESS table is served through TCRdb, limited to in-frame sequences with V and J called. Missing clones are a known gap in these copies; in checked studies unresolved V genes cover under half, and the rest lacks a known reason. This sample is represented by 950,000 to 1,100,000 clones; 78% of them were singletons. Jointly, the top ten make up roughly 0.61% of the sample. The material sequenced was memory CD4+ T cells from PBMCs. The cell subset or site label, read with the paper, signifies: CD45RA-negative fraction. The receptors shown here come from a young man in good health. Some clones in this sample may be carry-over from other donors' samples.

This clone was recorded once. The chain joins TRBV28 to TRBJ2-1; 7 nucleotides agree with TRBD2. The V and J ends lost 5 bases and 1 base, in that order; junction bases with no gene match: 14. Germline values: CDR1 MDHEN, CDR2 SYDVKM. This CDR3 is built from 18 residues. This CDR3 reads CASSPPTGGVGSYNEQFF. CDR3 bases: TGTGCCAGCAGTCCCCCCACTGGGGGGGTAGGATCCTACAATGAGCAGTTCTTC.

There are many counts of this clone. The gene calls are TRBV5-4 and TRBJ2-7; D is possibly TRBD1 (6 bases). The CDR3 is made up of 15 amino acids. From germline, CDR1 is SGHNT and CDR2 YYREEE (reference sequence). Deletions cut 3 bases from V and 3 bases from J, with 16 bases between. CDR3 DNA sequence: TGTGCCAGCAGCTCCGGGACAATTAATCGCTACGAGCAGTACTTC. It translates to CASSSGTINRYEQYF.

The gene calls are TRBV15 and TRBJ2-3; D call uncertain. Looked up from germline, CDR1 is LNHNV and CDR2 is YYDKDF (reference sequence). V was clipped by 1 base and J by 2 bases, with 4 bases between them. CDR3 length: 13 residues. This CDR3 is CATSRGSTDTQYF. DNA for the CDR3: TGTGCCACCAGCAGAGGATCCACAGATACGCAGTATTTT.

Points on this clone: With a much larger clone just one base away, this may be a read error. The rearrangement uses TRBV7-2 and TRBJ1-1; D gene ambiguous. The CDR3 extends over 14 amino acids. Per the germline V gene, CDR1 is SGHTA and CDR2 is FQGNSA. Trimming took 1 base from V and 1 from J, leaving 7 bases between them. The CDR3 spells CASSLDPGNTEAFF. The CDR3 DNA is TGTGCCAGCAGCTTAGACCCCGGGAACACTGAAGCTTTCTTT.

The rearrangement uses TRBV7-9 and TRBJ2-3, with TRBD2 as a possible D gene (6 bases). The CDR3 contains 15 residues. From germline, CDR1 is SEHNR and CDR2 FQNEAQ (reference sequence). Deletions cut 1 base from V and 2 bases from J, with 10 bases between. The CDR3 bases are TGTGCCAGCAGCTTAGGTCTAGCGAACACAGATACGCAGTATTTT. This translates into CASSLGLANTDTQYF.

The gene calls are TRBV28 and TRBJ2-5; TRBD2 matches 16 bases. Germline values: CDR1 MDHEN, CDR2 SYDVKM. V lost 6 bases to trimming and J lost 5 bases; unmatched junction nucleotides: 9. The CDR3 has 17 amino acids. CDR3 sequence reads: CASSQGTSGRVGETQYF. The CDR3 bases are TGTGCCAGCAGCCAGGGGACTAGCGGGAGGGTTGGTGAGACCCAGTACTTC.

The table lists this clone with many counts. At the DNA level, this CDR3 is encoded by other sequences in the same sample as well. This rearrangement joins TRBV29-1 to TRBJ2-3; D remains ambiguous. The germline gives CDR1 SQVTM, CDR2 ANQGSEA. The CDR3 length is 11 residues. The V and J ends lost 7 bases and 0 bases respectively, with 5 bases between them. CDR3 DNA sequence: TGCAGCGGGTCTAGCACAGATACGCAGTATTTT. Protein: CSGSSTDTQYF.

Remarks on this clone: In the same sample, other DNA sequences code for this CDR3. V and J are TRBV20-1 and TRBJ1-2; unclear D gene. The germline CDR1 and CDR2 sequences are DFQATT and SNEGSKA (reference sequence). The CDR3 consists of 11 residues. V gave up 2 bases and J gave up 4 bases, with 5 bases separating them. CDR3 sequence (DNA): TGCAGTGCTAGACGGGGCTATGGCTACACCTTC. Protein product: CSARRGYGYTF.

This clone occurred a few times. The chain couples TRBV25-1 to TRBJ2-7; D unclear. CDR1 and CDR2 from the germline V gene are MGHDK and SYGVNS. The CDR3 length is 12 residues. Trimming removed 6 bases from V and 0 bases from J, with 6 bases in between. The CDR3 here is CASRVSSYEQYF. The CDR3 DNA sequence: TGTGCCAGCAGAGTGAGCTCCTACGAGCAGTACTTC.

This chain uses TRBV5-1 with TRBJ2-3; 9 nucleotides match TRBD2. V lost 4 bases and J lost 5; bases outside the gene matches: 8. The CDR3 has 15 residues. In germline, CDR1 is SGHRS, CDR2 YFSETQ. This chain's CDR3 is CASSPGTSRGDTQYF. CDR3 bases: TGCGCCAGCAGCCCTGGGACTAGCCGGGGAGATACGCAGTATTTT.